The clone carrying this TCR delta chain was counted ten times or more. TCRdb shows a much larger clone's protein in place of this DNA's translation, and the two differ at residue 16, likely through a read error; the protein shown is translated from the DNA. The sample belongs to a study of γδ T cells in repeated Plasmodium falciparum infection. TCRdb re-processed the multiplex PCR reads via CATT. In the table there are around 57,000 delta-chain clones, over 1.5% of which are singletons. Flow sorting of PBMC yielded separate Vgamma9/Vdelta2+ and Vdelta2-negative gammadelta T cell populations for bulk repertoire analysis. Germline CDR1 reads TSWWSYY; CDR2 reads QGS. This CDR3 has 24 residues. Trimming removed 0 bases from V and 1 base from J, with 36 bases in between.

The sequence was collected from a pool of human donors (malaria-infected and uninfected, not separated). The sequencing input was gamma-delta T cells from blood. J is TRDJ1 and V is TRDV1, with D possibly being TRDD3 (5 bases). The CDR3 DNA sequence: TGTGCTCTTGGGGAACTTAGAGTCTTCACCTGGGCAGGATGGGGACACAGGCTCACCGATAAACTCATCTTT. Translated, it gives CALGELRVFTWAGWGHRLTDKLIF.